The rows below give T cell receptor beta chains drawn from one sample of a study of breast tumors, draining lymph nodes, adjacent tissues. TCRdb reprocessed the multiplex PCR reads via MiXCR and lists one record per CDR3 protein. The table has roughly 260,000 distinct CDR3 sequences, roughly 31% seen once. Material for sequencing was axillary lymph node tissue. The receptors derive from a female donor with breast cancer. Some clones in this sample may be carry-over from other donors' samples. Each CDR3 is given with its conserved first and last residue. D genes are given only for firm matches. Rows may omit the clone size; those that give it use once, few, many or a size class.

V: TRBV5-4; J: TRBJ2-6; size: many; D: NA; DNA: TGTGCCAGCAGCCCCGCCTCTGGGGCCAACGTCCTGACTTTC; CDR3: CASSPASGANVLTF
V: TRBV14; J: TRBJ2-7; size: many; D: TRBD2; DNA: TGTGCCAGCAGCTTGCTAGCGGGAGGGCCGTACGAGCAGTACTTC; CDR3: CASSLLAGGPYEQYF
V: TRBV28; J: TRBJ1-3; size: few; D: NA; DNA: TGTGCCAGCAGCCAGGGCCATTCGTTCGGCACCATATATTTT; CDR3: CASSQGHSFGTIYF
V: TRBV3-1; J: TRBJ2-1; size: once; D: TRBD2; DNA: TGCGCCAGCAGCCCCCGCCCAACTAGCGGGCTCTACAATGAGCAGTTCTTC; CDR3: CASSPRPTSGLYNEQFF
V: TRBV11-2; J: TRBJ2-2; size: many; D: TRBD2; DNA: TGTGCCAGCAGCGAAGCGGGACTAGCGGTCACCGGGGAGCTGTTTTTT; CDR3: CASSEAGLAVTGELFF
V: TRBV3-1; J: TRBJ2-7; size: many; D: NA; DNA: TGTGCCAGCAGCCAACAATACGAGCAGTACTTC; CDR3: CASSQQYEQYF
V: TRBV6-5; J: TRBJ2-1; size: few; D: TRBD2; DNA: TGTGCCAGCAGTCACTCGCTAGCGGGAGCAACCAATGAGCAGTTCTTC; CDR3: CASSHSLAGATNEQFF
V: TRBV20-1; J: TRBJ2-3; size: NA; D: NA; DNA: TGCAGTGCTAGAGGGGGCGCGGGCCAAGATACGCAGTATTTT; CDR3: CSARGGAGQDTQYF
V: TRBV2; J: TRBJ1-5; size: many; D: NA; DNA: TGTGCCAGCAGTGAACAGGGGAGGGATCAGCCCCAGCATTTT; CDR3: CASSEQGRDQPQHF
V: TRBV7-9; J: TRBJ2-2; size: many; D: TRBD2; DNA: TGTGCCAGCAGCTTAGTCTTAGCGGGAGTAATAGGCACCGGGGAGCTGTTTTTT; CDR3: CASSLVLAGVIGTGELFF
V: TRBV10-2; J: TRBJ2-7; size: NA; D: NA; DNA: TGCGCCAGCAGGCGGGGACAGAACTACGAGCAGTACTTC; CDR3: CASRRGQNYEQYF
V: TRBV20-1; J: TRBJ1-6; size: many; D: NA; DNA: TGCAGTGCTAGAGATTTGGTAAATGGCAGATCAAATTCACCCCTCCACTTT; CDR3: CSARDLVNGRSNSPLHF
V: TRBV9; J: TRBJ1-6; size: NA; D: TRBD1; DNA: TGTGCCAGCAGCCCCTCCCTGGGACAGGGTAATTCACCCCTCCACTTT; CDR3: CASSPSLGQGNSPLHF
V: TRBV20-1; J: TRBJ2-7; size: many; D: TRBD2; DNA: TGCAGTGCTAAACCGCTAGCGGGGCACTACGAGCAGTACTTC; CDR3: CSAKPLAGHYEQYF
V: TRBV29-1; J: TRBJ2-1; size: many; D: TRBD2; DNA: TGCAGCCTGAGCGGACTAGCGGTACCCAATGAGCAGTTCTTC; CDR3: CSLSGLAVPNEQFF
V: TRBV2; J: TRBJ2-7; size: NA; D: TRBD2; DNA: TGTGCCAGCGTTTGGACTAGCGGGACATCCTACGAGCAGTACTTC; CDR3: CASVWTSGTSYEQYF
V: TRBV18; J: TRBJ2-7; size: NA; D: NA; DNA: TGTGCCAGCTCACAACCGCAGGGGTACTACGAGCAGTACTTC; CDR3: CASSQPQGYYEQYF
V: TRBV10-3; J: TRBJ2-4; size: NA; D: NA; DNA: TGTGCCATCAGTGAGGACGCCGGCGCCGGGAAAAACATTCAGTACTTC; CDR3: CAISEDAGAGKNIQYF
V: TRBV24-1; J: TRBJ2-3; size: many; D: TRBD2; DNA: TGTGCCACCAGTGACTCGGGACTAGCGGGAGGAGAGCAGTATTTT; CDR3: CATSDSGLAGGEQYF
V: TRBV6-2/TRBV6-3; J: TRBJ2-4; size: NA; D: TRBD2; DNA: TGTGCCAGCAGTCCCTCCAGGACTAGCGGAAACATTCAGTACTTC; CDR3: CASSPSRTSGNIQYF
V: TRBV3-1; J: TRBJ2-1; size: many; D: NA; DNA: TGTGCCAGCAGCCAAGGGCCCAGGGGTGAGCAGTTCTTC; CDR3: CASSQGPRGEQFF
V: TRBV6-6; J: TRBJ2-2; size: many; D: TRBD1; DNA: TGTGCCGCAGGACAGGCGAACACCGGGGAGCTGTTTTTT; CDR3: CAAGQANTGELFF
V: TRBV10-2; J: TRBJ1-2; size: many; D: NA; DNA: TGCGCCAGCAGTGAGCCCCTGAGTTTTCAGTCGGGCTACACCTTC; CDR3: CASSEPLSFQSGYTF
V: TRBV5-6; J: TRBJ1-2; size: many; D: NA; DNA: TGTGCCAGCAGCTTGGAGGGTGGCTACACCTTC; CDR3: CASSLEGGYTF
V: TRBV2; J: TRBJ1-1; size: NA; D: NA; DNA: TGTGCCAGCAACCCCTCCGAGGGTATGAACACTGAAGCTTTCTTT; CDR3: CASNPSEGMNTEAFF
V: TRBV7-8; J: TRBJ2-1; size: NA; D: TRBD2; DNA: TGTGCCAGCAACGCGACTAGCGTTTACAATGAGCAGTTCTTC; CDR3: CASNATSVYNEQFF
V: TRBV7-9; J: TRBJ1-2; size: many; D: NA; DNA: TGTGCCTTGTCAGAATATGGCTACACCTTC; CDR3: CALSEYGYTF
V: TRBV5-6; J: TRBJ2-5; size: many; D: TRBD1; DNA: TGTGCCAGCAGCTCCACAGGGGTCCAAGAGACCCAGTACTTC; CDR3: CASSSTGVQETQYF
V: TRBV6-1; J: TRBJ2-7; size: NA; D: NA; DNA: TGTGCCAGCAGTGACCCGTTGACAGGTCGGTACTTC; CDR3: CASSDPLTGRYF
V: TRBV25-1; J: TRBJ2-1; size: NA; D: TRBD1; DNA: TGTGCCAGCAGTGGGACAGGGAGGTCCTACAATGAGCAGTTCTTC; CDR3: CASSGTGRSYNEQFF
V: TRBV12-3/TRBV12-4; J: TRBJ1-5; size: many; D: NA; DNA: TGTGCCAGCAGTTTGAAGGGTGGCAGCAATCAGCCCCAGCATTTT; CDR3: CASSLKGGSNQPQHF
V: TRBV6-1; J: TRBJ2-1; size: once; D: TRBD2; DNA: TGTGCCAACTACCGGCGGGGGGGAACCTACAATGAGCAGTTCTTC; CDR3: CANYRRGGTYNEQFF
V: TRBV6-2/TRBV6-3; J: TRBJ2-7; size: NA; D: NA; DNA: TGTGCCAGCAGTCACGGGGGTTTGTACGAGCAGTACTTC; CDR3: CASSHGGLYEQYF
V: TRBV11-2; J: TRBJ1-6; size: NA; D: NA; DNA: TGTGCCAGCAGCTTAGATCCCCAGGACCGCCAGCCCCCCAATTCACCCCTCCACTTT; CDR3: CASSLDPQDRQPPNSPLHF
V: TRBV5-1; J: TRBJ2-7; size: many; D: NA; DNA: TGCGCCAGCAGCTTGACTAGATTCTACGAGCAGTACTTC; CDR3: CASSLTRFYEQYF
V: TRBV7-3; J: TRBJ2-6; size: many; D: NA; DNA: TGTGCCAGCAGCGCGACAGGTTTCTCTGGGGCCAACGTCCTGACTTTC; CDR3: CASSATGFSGANVLTF
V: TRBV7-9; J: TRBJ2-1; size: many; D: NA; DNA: TGTGCCAGCAGCGGCGGCCAGGACTATGAGAGGTACAATGAGCAGTTCTTC; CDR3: CASSGGQDYERYNEQFF
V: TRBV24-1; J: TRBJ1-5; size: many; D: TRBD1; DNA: TGTGCCACCATGAGCGACAGGGGGCAGGGTCAGCCCCAGCATTTT; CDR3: CATMSDRGQGQPQHF
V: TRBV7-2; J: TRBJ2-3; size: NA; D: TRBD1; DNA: TGTGCCAGCAGCTTTACAGGGGGCGCCTACAATGAGCAGTATTTT; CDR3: CASSFTGGAYNEQYF
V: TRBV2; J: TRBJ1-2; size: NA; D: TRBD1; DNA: TGTGCCAGCAGTTCCCCGGGACAGGGGATAGCTAACTATGGCTACACCTTC; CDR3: CASSSPGQGIANYGYTF
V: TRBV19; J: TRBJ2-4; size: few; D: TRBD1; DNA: TGTGCCAGTAGTATGACGGGACAGGGGTTTTTGGGCAAAAACATTCAGTACTTC; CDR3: CASSMTGQGFLGKNIQYF
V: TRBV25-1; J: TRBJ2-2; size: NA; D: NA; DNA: TGTGCCAGCAGTGAACGTGGGGAGCTGTTTTTT; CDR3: CASSERGELFF
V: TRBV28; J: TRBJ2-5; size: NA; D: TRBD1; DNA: TGTGCCAGCAGTAACAGGGGGCGGGAGACCCAGTACTTC; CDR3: CASSNRGRETQYF
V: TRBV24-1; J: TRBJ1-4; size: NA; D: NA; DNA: TGTGCCGCCAAAACGGGGGGAAGATTT; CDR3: CAAKTGGRF
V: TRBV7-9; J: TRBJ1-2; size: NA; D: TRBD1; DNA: TGTGCCAGCAGCCCCGGGACAGGATACTATGGCTACACCTTC; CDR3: CASSPGTGYYGYTF
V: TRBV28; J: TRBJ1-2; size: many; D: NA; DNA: TGTGCCAGCAGAGGGGCCAGCTATGGCTACACCTTC; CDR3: CASRGASYGYTF
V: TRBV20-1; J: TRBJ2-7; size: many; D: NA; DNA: TGCAGTGCTCAGGACGTCCGGACCTACGAGCAGTACTTC; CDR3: CSAQDVRTYEQYF
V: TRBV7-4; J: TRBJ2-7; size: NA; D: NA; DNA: TGTGCCAGCAGCTTCGCGGGAAAATTCTACGAGCAGTACTTC; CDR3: CASSFAGKFYEQYF
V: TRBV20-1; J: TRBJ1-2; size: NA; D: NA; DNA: TGCAGTGCTAGTCGGAGCGGAAGCTATGGCTACACCTTC; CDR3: CSASRSGSYGYTF
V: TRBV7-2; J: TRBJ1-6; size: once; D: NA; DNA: TGTGCCAGCAGCTTACCCCGGCTCAGGGGTGTGAATAATTCGCCCCTCCGCTTT; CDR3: CASSLPRLRGVNNSPLRF
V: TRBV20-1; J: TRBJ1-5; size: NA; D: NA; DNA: TGCAGTGCGTTGATAACGGCAGAGACCCAGCATTTT; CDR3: CSALITAETQHF
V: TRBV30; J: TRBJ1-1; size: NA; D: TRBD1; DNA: TGTGCCCGGGAGTCCGGGACAGGGGCTGAAGCTTTCTTT; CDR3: CARESGTGAEAFF
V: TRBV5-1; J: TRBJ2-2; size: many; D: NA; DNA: TGCGCCAGCACCGACAGGCAGAACACCGGGGAGCTGTTTTTT; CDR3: CASTDRQNTGELFF
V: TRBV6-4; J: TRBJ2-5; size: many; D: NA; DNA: TGTGCCAGCAGTGATCGGCCTCAAGAGACCCAGTACTTC; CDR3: CASSDRPQETQYF
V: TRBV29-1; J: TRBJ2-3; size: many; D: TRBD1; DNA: TGCAGCGCAAACAGGGGCCTCGGGGATACGCAGTATTTT; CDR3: CSANRGLGDTQYF
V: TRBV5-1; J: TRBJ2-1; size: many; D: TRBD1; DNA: TGCGCCAGCAGCTTGGGGGGGACAGGGGACCTCGGGAGGAGTGAGCAGTTCTTC; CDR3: CASSLGGTGDLGRSEQFF